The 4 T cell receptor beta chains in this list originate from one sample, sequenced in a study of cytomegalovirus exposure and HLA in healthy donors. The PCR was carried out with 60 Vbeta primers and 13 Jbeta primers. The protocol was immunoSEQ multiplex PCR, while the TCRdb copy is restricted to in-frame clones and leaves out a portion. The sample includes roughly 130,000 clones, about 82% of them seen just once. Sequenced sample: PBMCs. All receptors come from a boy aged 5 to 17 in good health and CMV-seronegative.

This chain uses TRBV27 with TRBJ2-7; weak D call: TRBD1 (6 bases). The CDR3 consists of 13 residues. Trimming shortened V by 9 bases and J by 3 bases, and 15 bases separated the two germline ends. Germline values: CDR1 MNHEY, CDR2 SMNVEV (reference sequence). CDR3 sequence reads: CARARTADYEQYF. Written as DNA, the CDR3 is TGTGCCAGGGCCAGGACAGCGGACTACGAGCAGTACTTC.

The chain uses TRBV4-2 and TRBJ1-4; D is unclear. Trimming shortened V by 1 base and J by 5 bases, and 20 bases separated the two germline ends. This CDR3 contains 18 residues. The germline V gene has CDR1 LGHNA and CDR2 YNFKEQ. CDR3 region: CASSQAPTNSIQNEKLFF. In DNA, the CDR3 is TGTGCCAGCAGCCAAGCCCCGACAAACTCGATACAAAATGAAAAACTGTTTTTT.

CDR3 nucleotides: TGTGCCAGCAGATCGACCGGAGGGTTGAACTACGAGCAGTACTTC. Its translation: CASRSTGGLNYEQYF. This chain uses TRBV6-5 with TRBJ2-7, with D perhaps matching TRBD2 (6 bases). The germline V gene has CDR1 MNHEY and CDR2 SVGAGI. CDR3 length: 15 amino acids. The V gene lost 6 bases and the J gene lost 3 bases, with 18 bases spanning the gap.

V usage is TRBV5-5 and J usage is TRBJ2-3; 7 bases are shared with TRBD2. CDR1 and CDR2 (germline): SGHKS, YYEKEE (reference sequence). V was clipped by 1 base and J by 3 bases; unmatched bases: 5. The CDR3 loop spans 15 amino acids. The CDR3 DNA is TGTGCCAGCAGCTTGCCGCGGGAGTATACAGATACGCAGTATTTT. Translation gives CASSLPREYTDTQYF.